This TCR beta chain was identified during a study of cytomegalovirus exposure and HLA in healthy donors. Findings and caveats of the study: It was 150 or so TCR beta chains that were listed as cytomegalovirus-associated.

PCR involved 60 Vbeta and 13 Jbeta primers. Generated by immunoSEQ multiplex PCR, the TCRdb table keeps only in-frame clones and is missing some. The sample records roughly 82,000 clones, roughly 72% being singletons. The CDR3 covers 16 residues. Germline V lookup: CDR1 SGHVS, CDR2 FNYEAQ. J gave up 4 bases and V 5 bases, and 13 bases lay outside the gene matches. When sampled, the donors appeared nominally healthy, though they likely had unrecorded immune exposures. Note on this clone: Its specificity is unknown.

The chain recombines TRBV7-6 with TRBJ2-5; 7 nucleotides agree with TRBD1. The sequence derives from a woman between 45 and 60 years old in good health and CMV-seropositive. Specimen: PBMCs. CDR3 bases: TGTGCCAGCAGCATCCCGACAGGGATAAGGGGAGAGACCCAGTACTTC. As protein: CASSIPTGIRGETQYF.